The clone carrying this T cell receptor beta chain has just one count. The data stem from a study of blood T cell repertoires in COVID-19. Generated by immunoSEQ multiplex PCR, the TCRdb table keeps only in-frame clones and is missing some. The table has 300,000 to 350,000 clones, around 91% seen once. This CDR3 contains 15 residues. Germline V gives CDR1 MNHEY, CDR2 SMNVEV (reference sequence). V was cut by 3 bases and J by 4 bases, with 15 bases left in between. Material for sequencing was PBMCs or T cells enriched from blood (not recorded which). The sequence was obtained from a young woman with acute COVID-19. V is TRBV27 and J is TRBJ2-5, with D possibly matching TRBD2 (5 bases). The CDR3 region is CASSFTADTGETQYF. CDR3 nucleotides: TGTGCCAGCAGTTTTACAGCGGATACGGGAGAGACCCAGTACTTC.